The 5 T cell receptor beta chains given below trace back to one sample, sequenced in a study of cytomegalovirus exposure and HLA in healthy donors. Use of 60 Vbeta and 13 Jbeta primers characterized the PCR. The protocol was immunoSEQ multiplex PCR, while the TCRdb copy is restricted to in-frame clones and leaves out a portion. The repertoire holds 140,000 to 150,000 clones, with more than 70% as singletons. The sequenced material came from PBMCs. The receptor source for this set is a woman between 40 and 55 years old in good health and CMV-seronegative.

This clone was counted only a few times. The rearrangement joins TRBV19 to TRBJ1-3, with D tentatively TRBD1 (5 bases). Per the germline V gene, CDR1 is LNHDA and CDR2 is SQIVND (reference sequence). This CDR3 has 13 amino acids. Trimming left V 8 bases short and J 4 bases short, with 12 bases between. CDR3 sequence: CASSWQGGNTIYF. CDR3 bases: TGTGCCAGTTCTTGGCAGGGAGGAAACACCATATATTTT.

Remarks on this clone: An end of the junction does not agree with germline; a read error may underlie this. The chain employs TRBV7-9 and TRBJ2-1, with 9 bases identical to TRBD2. Per germline, CDR1 SEHNR and CDR2 FQNEAQ (reference sequence). There are 16 residues in the CDR3. The CDR3 loop reads CSSSLSLAGSYNEQFF. CDR3 nucleotide sequence: TGTTCCAGCAGCTTAAGTCTAGCGGGATCCTACAATGAGCAGTTCTTC.

The chain has TRBV18 and TRBJ2-2; D is unresolved. This CDR3 region has 15 residues. Trimming pared 2 bases from V and 0 bases from J, leaving 7 bases between. Germline loops: CDR1 KGHSH, CDR2 LQKENI. The CDR3: CASSPGRTNTGELFF. CDR3 bases: TGTGCCAGCTCACCAGGCAGGACGAACACCGGGGAGCTGTTTTTT.

This clone is a singleton in its sample. The rearrangement links TRBV10-2 to TRBJ1-2; 7 bases align to TRBD1. CDR3 size: 13 residues. Germline trimming cut 6 bases from V and 8 bases from J; bases unmatched to any gene: 9. CDR1 and CDR2 (germline): WSHSY, SAAADI. CDR3 sequence reads: CASSQRDSGGYTF. The CDR3 DNA reads TGCGCCAGCAGCCAACGGGACAGTGGAGGCTACACCTTC.

The chain uses TRBV7-5 and TRBJ2-7; TRBD1, the D gene given by the table, was not confirmed from the DNA. TRBV7-5 is listed as a pseudogene. The length of the CDR3 is 13 residues. This CDR3 reads CVRKTGKRREQYF. The CDR3 coding sequence is TGTGTCAGAAAGACAGGGAAGCGTCGCGAGCAGTACTTC.